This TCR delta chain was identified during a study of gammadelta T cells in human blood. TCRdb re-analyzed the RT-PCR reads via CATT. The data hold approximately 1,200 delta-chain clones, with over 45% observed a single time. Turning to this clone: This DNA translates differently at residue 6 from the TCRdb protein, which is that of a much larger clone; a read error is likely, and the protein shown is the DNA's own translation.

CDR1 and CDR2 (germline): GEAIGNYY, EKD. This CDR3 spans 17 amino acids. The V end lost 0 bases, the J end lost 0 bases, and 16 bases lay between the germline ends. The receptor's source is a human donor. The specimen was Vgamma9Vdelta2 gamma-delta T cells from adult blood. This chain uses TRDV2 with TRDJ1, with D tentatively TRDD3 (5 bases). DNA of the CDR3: TGTGCCTGTGACACCAGCAGTAGGGGAGAGTACACCGATAAACTCATCTTT. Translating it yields CACDTSSRGEYTDKLIF.